This TCR beta chain derives from a study of Ad26.COV2.S vaccination and SARS-CoV-2 variants. Overall study results and limits: Placebo and vaccine recipients had non-spike TCR breadth that was similar.

Germline loops: CDR1 LNHDA, CDR2 SQIVND (reference sequence). V was pared by 5 bases and J by 1 base, with 17 bases between. The CDR3 loop spans 16 amino acids. The method was immunoSEQ multiplex PCR; TCRdb's version includes in-frame clones alone and lacks a portion of them. Of some 290,000 clones listed, roughly 84% are singletons. Sample treatment: around 19 received Ad26.COV2.S at low or high dose, single or two shots; 5 received placebo; per-sample allocation not given. At day 63 after the first vaccine or placebo injection, samples were drawn. Of note for this clone: Its antigen is as yet unknown.

The sequencing here drew on peripheral blood, taken in a trial of Ad26.COV2.S vaccine versus placebo. This receptor was taken from a person aged 18-60 years who received the Ad26.COV2.S COVID-19 vaccine or a placebo. The rearrangement joins TRBV19 to TRBJ2-5; D unclear. Written as DNA, the CDR3 is TGTGCCAGTAGTCCCACCTGGAACAGCATCCAAGAGACCCAGTACTTC. Amino acids: CASSPTWNSIQETQYF.